This T cell receptor (beta chain) was captured by sequencing in a study of blood T cells in healthy people across ages. Notes on the study in general: Those diversity estimates obtained from one million T cells were thought to be underestimates.

Primers used in a second PCR of roughly 7 to 12 cycles were a sample-barcoded 5' primer and a J-beta primer mix. TCRdb ran MiXCR on the 5' RACE reads and lists one entry per CDR3 protein. Altogether about 1.7 million distinct CDR3 sequences are present, roughly 28% being singletons, with the ten largest covering about 7.7%. Worth noting for this clonotype: Its specificity is unknown.

This CDR3 is 15 amino acids long. Germline V gene sequence: CDR1 SGHRS, CDR2 YFSETQ. V lost 0 bases to trimming and J lost 7 bases; unmatched junction nucleotides: 7. The J gene is TRBJ2-1, the V gene TRBV5-1; 7 bases map to TRBD2. The clonotype comes from a woman in her twenties or thirties in good health. Material for sequencing was blood. CDR3 sequence: CASSLGLKGGNEQFF. In DNA form, the CDR3 reads TGCGCCAGCAGCTTGGGGTTGAAGGGAGGGAATGAGCAGTTCTTC.